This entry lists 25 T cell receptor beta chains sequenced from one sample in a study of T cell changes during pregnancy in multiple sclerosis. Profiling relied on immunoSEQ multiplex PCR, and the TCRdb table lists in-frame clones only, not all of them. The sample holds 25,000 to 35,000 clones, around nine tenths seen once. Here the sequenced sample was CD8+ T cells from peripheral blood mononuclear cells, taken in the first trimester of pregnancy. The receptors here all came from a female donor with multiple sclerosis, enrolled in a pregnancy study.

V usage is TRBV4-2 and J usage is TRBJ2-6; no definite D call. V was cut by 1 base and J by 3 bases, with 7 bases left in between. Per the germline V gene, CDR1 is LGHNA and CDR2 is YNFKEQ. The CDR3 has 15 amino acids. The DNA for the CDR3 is TGTGCCAGCAGCCAAGGGAGAGATGGGGCCAACGTCCTGACTTTC. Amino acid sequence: CASSQGRDGANVLTF.

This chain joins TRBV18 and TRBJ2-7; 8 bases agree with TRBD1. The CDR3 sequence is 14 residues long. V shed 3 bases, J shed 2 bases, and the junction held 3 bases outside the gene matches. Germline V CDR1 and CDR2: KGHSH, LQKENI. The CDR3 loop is CASSPGTGTYEQYF. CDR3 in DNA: TGTGCCAGCTCACCCGGGACAGGCACCTACGAGCAGTACTTC.

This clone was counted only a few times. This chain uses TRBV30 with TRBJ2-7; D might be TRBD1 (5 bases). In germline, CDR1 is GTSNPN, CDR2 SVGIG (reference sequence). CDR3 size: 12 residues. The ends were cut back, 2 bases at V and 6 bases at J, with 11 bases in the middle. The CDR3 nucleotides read TGTGCCTGGAGTTCAGGGAATTTCGAGCAGTACTTC. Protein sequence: CAWSSGNFEQYF. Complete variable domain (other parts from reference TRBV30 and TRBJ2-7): SQTIHQWPATLVQPVGSPLSLECTVEGTSNPNLYWYRQAAGRGLQLLFYSVGIGQISSEVPQNLSASRPQDRQFILSSKKLLLSDSGFYLCAWSSGNFEQYFGPGTRLTVT.

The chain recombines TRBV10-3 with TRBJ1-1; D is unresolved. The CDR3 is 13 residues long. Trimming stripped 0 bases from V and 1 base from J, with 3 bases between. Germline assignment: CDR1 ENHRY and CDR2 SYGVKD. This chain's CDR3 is CAISESANTEAFF. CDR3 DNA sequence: TGTGCCATCAGTGAGTCGGCGAACACTGAAGCTTTCTTT.

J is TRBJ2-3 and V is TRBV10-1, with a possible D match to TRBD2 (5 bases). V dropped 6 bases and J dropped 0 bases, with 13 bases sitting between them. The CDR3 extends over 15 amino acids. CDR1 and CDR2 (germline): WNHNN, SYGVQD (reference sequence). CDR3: CASSSSPLSTDTQYF. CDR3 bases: TGCGCCAGCAGCTCTAGCCCCTTAAGCACAGATACGCAGTATTTT.

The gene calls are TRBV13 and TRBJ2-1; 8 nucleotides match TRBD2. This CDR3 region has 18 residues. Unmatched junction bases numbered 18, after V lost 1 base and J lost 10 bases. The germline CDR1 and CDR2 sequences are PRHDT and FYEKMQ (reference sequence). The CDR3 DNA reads TGTGCCAGCAGCTTAGCAGTATCGGGGACTAGTTTATTAGGGGAGCAGTTCTTC. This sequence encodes CASSLAVSGTSLLGEQFF.

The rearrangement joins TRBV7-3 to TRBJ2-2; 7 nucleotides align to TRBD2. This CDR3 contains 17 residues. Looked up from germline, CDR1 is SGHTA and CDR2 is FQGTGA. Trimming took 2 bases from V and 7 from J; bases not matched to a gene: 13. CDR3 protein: CASSLGWRERTIGELFF. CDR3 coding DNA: TGTGCCAGCAGCTTAGGGTGGCGGGAGAGAACCATCGGGGAGCTGTTTTTT. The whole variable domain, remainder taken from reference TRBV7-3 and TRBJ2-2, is GAGVSQTPSNKVTEKGKYVELRCDPISGHTALYWYRQSLGQGPEFLIYFQGTGAADDSGLPNDRFFAVRPEGSVSTLKIQRTERGDSAVYLCASSLGWRERTIGELFFGEGSRLTVL.

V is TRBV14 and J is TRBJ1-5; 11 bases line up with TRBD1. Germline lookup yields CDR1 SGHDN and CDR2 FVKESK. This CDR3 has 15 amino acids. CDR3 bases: TGTGTATTGGGACAGGGGGACCATAGCAATCAGCCCCAGCATTTT. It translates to CVLGQGDHSNQPQHF.

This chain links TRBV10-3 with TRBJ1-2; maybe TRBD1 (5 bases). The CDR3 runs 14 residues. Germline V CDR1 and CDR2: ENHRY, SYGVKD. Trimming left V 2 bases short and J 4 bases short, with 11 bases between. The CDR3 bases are TGTGCCATCAGTGAGGATCGACAGAGCTATGGCTACACCTTC. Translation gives CAISEDRQSYGYTF.

CDR3 amino acids: CAWRRTLKDGYTF. The CDR3 nucleotides are TGTGCCTGGAGGCGGACTCTTAAAGATGGCTACACCTTC. The chain has TRBV30 and TRBJ1-2; D call uncertain. The V end lost 3 bases, the J end lost 6 bases, and 14 bases lay between the germline ends. The V gene's germline CDR1 is GTSNPN and CDR2 SVGIG (reference sequence). This CDR3 spans 13 amino acids.

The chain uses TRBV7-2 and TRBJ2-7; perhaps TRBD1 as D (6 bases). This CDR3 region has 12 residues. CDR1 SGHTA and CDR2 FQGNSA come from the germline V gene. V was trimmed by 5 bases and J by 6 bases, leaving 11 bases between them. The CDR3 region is CASSPTGFEQYF. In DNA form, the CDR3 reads TGTGCCAGCAGCCCCACAGGGTTCGAGCAGTACTTC.

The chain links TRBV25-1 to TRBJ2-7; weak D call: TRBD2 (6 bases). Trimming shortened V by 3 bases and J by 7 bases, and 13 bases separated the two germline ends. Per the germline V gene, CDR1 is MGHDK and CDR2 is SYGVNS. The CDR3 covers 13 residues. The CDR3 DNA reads TGTGCCAGCAGTGACGGCAGGAGGGGAGAGCAGTACTTC. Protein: CASSDGRRGEQYF.

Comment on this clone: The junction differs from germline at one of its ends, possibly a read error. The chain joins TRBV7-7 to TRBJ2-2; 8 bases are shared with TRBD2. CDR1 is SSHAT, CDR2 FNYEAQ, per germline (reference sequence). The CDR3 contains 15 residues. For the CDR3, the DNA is TGTGCTAGCAGCTCCGCCGGGGGGGACACCGGGGAGCTGTTTTTT. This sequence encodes CASSSAGGDTGELFF.

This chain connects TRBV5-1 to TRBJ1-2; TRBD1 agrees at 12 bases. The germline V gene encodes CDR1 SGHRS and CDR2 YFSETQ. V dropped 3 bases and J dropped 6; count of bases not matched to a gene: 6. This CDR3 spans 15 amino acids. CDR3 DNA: TGCGCCAGCAGCTCTGGGGGACAGGGGGCGGATGGCTACACCTTC. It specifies CASSSGGQGADGYTF.

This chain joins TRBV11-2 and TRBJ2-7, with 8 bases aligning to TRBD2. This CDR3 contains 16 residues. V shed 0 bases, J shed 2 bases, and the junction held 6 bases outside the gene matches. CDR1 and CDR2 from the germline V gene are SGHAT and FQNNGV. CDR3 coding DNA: TGTGCCAGCAGCTTAGATTTCTGGCGGGGGGCCTACGAGCAGTACTTC. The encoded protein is CASSLDFWRGAYEQYF.

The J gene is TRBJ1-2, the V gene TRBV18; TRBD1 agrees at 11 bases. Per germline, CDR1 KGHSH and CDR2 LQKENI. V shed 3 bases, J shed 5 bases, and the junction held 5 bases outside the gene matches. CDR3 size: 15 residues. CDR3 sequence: CASSPDRGQGYGYTF. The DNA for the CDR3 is TGTGCCAGCTCACCGGACAGGGGGCAGGGGTATGGCTACACCTTC.

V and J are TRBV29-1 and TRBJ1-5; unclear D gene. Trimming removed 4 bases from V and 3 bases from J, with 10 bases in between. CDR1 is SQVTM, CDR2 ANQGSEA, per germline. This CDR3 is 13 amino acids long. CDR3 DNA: TGCAGCGTTGCTCCGGGGAACAATCAGCCCCAGCATTTT. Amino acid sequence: CSVAPGNNQPQHF.

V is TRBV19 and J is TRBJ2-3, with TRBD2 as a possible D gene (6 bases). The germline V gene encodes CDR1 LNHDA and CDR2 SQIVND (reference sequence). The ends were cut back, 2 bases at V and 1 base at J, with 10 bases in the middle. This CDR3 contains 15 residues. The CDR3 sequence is CASSIWASGTDTQYF. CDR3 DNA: TGTGCCAGTAGTATATGGGCTAGCGGCACAGATACGCAGTATTTT.

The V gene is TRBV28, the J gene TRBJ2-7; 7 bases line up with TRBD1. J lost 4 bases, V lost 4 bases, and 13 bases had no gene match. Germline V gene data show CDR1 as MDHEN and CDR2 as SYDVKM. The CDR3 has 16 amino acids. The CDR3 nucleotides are TGTGCCAGCAGTTCGGGGAGACAGGGAGCACCTTACGAGCAGTACTTC. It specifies CASSSGRQGAPYEQYF.

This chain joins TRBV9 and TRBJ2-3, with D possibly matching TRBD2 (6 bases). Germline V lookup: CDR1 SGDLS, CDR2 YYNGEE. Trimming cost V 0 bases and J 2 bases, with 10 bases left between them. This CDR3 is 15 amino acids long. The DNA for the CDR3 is TGTGCCAGCAGCGTAGGGGCGGGAACCACAGATACGCAGTATTTT. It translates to CASSVGAGTTDTQYF.

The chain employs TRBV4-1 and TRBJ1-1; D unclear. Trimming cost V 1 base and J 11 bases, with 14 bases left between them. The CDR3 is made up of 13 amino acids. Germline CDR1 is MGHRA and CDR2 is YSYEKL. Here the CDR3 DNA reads TGCGCCAGCAGCCAAGCCGGTGTTCTGCGGGCTTTCTTT. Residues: CASSQAGVLRAFF.

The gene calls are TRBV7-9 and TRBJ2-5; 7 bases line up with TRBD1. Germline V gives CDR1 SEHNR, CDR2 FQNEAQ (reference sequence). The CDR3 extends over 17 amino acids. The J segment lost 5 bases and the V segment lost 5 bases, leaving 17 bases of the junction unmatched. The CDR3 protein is CASSHDRDPLLWETQYF. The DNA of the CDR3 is TGTGCCAGCAGCCACGACAGGGACCCTCTGCTTTGGGAGACCCAGTACTTC.

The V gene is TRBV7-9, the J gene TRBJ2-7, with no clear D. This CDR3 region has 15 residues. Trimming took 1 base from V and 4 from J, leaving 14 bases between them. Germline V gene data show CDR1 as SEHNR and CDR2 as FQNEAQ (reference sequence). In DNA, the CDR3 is TGTGCCAGCAGCTTAGGTGACACCCGATATTACGAGCAGTACTTC. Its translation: CASSLGDTRYYEQYF.

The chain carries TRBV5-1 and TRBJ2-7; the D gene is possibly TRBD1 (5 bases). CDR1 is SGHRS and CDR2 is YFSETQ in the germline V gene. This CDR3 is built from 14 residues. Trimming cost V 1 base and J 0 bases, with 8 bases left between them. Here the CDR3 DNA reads TGCGCCAGCAGCTTGTCAGGGTACTCCTACGAGCAGTACTTC. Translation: CASSLSGYSYEQYF.

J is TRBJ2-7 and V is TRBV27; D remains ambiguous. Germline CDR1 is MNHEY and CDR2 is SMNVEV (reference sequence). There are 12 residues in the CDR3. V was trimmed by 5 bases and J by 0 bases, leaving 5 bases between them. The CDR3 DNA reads TGTGCCAGCAGTCTCCTCTCCTACGAGCAGTACTTC. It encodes CASSLLSYEQYF.